These 31 T cell receptor beta chains were sequenced from one sample in a study of blood T cell repertoires in COVID-19. Sequencing was performed with immunoSEQ multiplex PCR; in TCRdb, only in-frame clones are kept and a portion is missing. Of around 450,000 clones listed, about nine tenths are singletons. Sequences were obtained from PBMCs or T cells enriched from blood (not recorded which). The receptors here all came from a woman younger than 30 who had recovered from COVID-19.

This clone was counted once. The chain couples TRBV5-6 to TRBJ2-7; D is unclear. The V end was cut by 2 bases, the J end by 6 bases, with 12 bases between. CDR1 SGHDT and CDR2 YYEEEE come from the germline V gene. CDR3 length: 13 residues. The CDR3 reads CASSFVATREQYF. DNA of the CDR3: TGTGCCAGCAGCTTCGTCGCCACTCGCGAGCAGTACTTC.

This chain connects TRBV12-3 or TRBV12-4 to TRBJ1-1, with 8 bases matching TRBD1. V was clipped by 5 bases and J by 5 bases; unmatched bases: 4. CDR3 size: 13 residues. CDR3 bases: TGTGCCAGCAGTGACAGGGGTAGGACTGAAGCTTTCTTT. Translated, it gives CASSDRGRTEAFF.

This chain uses TRBV9 with TRBJ2-2; 9 positions agree with TRBD1. The ends lost 3 bases at V and 7 bases at J; junction bases unmatched: 10. CDR3 size: 16 residues. Germline CDR1 and CDR2: SGDLS and YYNGEE. In DNA form, the CDR3 reads TGTGCCAGCAGCGAGAGAACGGGACAGGGTCTCGGGGAGCTGTTTTTT. Encoded protein: CASSERTGQGLGELFF.

This sequence joins TRBV18 and TRBJ1-2, with 8 bases matching TRBD1. The CDR3 length is 13 residues. Germline V CDR1 and CDR2: KGHSH, LQKENI. With 0 bases clipped from V and 8 bases from J, the junction kept 2 bases outside the gene matches. The CDR3 reads CASSPPAGGGYTF. The CDR3 coding sequence is TGTGCCAGCTCACCACCGGCAGGGGGCGGCTACACCTTC.

The chain recombines TRBV7-9 with TRBJ1-1; D uncertain. Germline loops: CDR1 SEHNR, CDR2 FQNEAQ (reference sequence). The CDR3 has 13 residues. Trimming left V 1 base short and J 6 bases short, with 9 bases between. The CDR3 coding sequence is TGTGCCAGCAGCTTAGTGGTGGGCGCTGAAGCTTTCTTT. Translating gives CASSLVVGAEAFF. Supplemented by reference TRBV7-9 and TRBJ1-1, the full variable domain reads DTGVSQNPRHKITKRGQNVTFRCDPISEHNRLYWYRQTLGQGPEFLTYFQNEAQLEKSRLLSDRFSAERPKGSFSTLEIQRTEQGDSAMYLCASSLVVGAEAFFGQGTRLTVV.

This rearrangement joins TRBV9 to TRBJ2-3; D is uncertain. Trimming removed 4 bases from V and 2 bases from J, with 5 bases in between. The CDR3 is 12 amino acids. Per germline, CDR1 SGDLS and CDR2 YYNGEE. The CDR3 DNA reads TGTGCCAGCAGCTACACCACAGATACGCAGTATTTT. Protein sequence: CASSYTTDTQYF.

This rearrangement joins TRBV7-9 to TRBJ1-1; 8 bases are shared with TRBD1. Germline V gives CDR1 SEHNR, CDR2 FQNEAQ (reference sequence). Trimming took 4 bases from V and 5 from J; bases not matched to a gene: 6. This CDR3 has 14 residues. CDR3 nucleotides: TGTGCCAGCAGCTACGGACAGGGCTGGACTGAAGCTTTCTTT. Its protein product is CASSYGQGWTEAFF.

The count of this clone is one. The chain combines TRBV5-1 with TRBJ2-3; weak D call: TRBD1 (6 bases). The CDR3 is 17 residues long. Germline loops: CDR1 SGHRS, CDR2 YFSETQ. V dropped 0 bases and J dropped 3 bases, with 17 bases sitting between them. The CDR3, as DNA: TGCGCCAGCAGCTTGGGGGGGCCGGGGATAGCAACAGATACGCAGTATTTT. It translates to CASSLGGPGIATDTQYF.

The rearrangement links TRBV24-1 to TRBJ2-5, with TRBD1 matching 9 bases. CDR1 KGHDR and CDR2 SFDVKD come from the germline V gene. After removal of 6 bases from V and 4 bases from J, the junction contained 8 bases not matched to a gene. The CDR3 is 15 residues long. The CDR3 is CATSPGQGRGETQYF. The CDR3 nucleotides read TGTGCCACCAGTCCCGGACAGGGGAGAGGAGAGACCCAGTACTTC.

The gene calls are TRBV2 and TRBJ2-2; D ambiguous. The CDR3 is 14 residues long. With 9 bases removed from V and 0 bases from J, the gap between germline ends came to 11 bases. Germline CDR1 SNHLY, CDR2 FYNNEI. The CDR3 here is CASSGRTNTGELFF. The CDR3 region has the DNA TGTGCCAGTTCTGGGCGAACGAACACCGGGGAGCTGTTTTTT.

About this clone itself: Distinct nucleotide sequences in the sample also encode this CDR3. The chain joins TRBV3-1 (or the pseudogene TRBV3-2) to TRBJ2-7; TRBD2 might be the D (5 bases). The CDR3 length is 13 residues. Trimming pared 0 bases from V and 5 bases from J, leaving 8 bases between. Germline loops: CDR1 LGHDT, CDR2 YNNKEL (reference sequence). In nucleotides, the CDR3 is TGTGCCAGCAGCCAAGATCGGGGTGACGAGCAGTACTTC. It codes for CASSQDRGDEQYF.

This clone was seen only a few times. This chain connects TRBV5-6 to TRBJ1-2; tentatively, D is TRBD1 (6 bases). Between the trimmed V and J ends, which lost 0 bases and 8 bases, there was a span of 14 bases. CDR3 length equals 14 residues. Per the germline V gene, CDR1 is SGHDT and CDR2 is YYEEEE. CDR3 bases: TGTGCCAGCAGCTTGGGGAGACAGGTCCCAGGCTACACCTTC. Its translation: CASSLGRQVPGYTF.

V and J are TRBV7-8 and TRBJ2-3, with 7 bases lining up with TRBD2. The germline V gene encodes CDR1 SGHVS and CDR2 FQNEAQ. This CDR3 has 16 amino acids. V shed 5 bases and J 0 bases; nucleotides not matched to a gene: 8. CDR3 bases: TGTGCCAGCAGCCCTCAGCGGGGCGTTAGCACAGATACGCAGTATTTT. Translation: CASSPQRGVSTDTQYF.

CDR3 in amino acids: CASSLARQHLGAEKLFF. CDR3 bases: TGTGCCAGCAGCTTGGCCCGGCAACATCTTGGGGCTGAAAAACTGTTTTTT. The rearrangement uses TRBV5-6 and TRBJ1-4; tentative D call: TRBD1 (5 bases). The CDR3 is 17 amino acids. Trimming cost V 0 bases and J 7 bases, with 19 bases left between them. Germline V gives CDR1 SGHDT, CDR2 YYEEEE. Variable domain in full (rest from reference TRBV5-6 and TRBJ1-4): DAGVTQSPTHLIKTRGQQVTLRCSPKSGHDTVSWYQQALGQGPQFIFQYYEEEERQRGNFPDRFSGHQFPNYSSELNVNALLLGDSALYLCASSLARQHLGAEKLFFGSGTQLSVL.

This clone was picked up a small number of times. The V and J genes are TRBV3-1 (or the pseudogene TRBV3-2) and TRBJ2-7, with 12 nucleotides matching TRBD1. CDR3 size: 16 residues. Unmatched junction bases numbered 10, after V lost 3 bases and J lost 7 bases. The germline CDR1 and CDR2 sequences are LGHDT and YNNKEL (reference sequence). The CDR3 coding sequence is TGTGCCAGCAGCCACCATCCGGGACAGGGGGCGCGAGAGCAGTACTTC. Its protein is CASSHHPGQGAREQYF.

The gene calls are TRBV6-5 and TRBJ2-5, with 7 bases matching TRBD1. The J segment lost 2 bases and the V segment lost 8 bases, leaving 8 bases of the junction unmatched. The germline CDR1 and CDR2 sequences are MNHEY and SVGAGI. There are 14 residues in the CDR3. DNA for the CDR3: TGTGCCAGCGAACGGGGACAGCCTCAAGAGACCCAGTACTTC. As protein: CASERGQPQETQYF.

The J gene is TRBJ1-4, the V gene TRBV5-1, with 11 bases matching TRBD1. This CDR3 contains 18 residues. Germline trimming cut 5 bases from V and 7 bases from J; bases unmatched to any gene: 16. Germline CDR1 SGHRS, CDR2 YFSETQ. The CDR3: CASSLGQGAFGQIEKLFF. In DNA form, the CDR3 reads TGCGCCAGCAGTCTAGGACAGGGGGCTTTCGGGCAGATTGAAAAACTGTTTTTT.

The chain employs TRBV7-2 and TRBJ2-5, with TRBD1 as a possible D gene (5 bases). Germline V lookup: CDR1 SGHTA, CDR2 FQGNSA. The CDR3 has 14 residues. The V and J ends lost 1 base and 2 bases respectively, with 8 bases between them. Written as DNA, the CDR3 is TGTGCCAGCAGCTTAGGCAGGGTACAAGAGACCCAGTACTTC. This sequence encodes CASSLGRVQETQYF.

This chain uses TRBV5-1 with TRBJ1-6; 10 positions agree with TRBD1. V gave up 3 bases and J gave up 8 bases; unmatched junction bases: 5. The CDR3 totals 15 residues. Germline V lookup: CDR1 SGHRS, CDR2 YFSETQ. This chain's CDR3 is CASSSRTGGDSPLHF. In DNA, the CDR3 is TGCGCCAGCAGCTCGCGGACAGGGGGTGATTCACCCCTCCACTTT.

The chain couples TRBV6-5 to TRBJ1-5, with D unresolved. Germline assignment: CDR1 MNHEY and CDR2 SVGAGI. The CDR3 is 13 residues long. V lost 8 bases and J 5 bases, leaving 13 bases between the germline ends. The CDR3 here is CASLPLGDQPQHF. The DNA for the CDR3 is TGTGCCAGCCTGCCCCTGGGCGATCAGCCCCAGCATTTT.

Worth noting for this clone: The same CDR3 also results from other DNA sequences found in this sample. This rearrangement joins TRBV10-3 to TRBJ2-3; the D is unclear. Germline V gene data show CDR1 as ENHRY and CDR2 as SYGVKD. Trimming left V 3 bases short and J 4 bases short, with 5 bases between. The CDR3 extends over 12 amino acids. The CDR3 region is CAISDEADTQYF. DNA for the CDR3: TGTGCCATCAGTGATGAGGCAGATACGCAGTATTTT.

V usage is TRBV9 and J usage is TRBJ1-3, with 8 bases that match TRBD1. The CDR3 contains 16 residues. V shed 2 bases, J shed 2 bases, and the junction held 6 bases outside the gene matches. Germline CDR1 and CDR2: SGDLS and YYNGEE. CDR3 bases: TGTGCCAGCAGCGTTCAGACAGGGGCCACTGGAAACACCATATATTTT. It specifies CASSVQTGATGNTIYF.

Here the CDR3 DNA reads TGTGCCAGCAGCCCCCAGGAGGGTGAACTAGCTTTCTTT. Amino acid sequence: CASSPQEGELAFF. This chain joins TRBV11-3 and TRBJ1-1; D gene unclear. V was clipped by 5 bases and J by 10 bases, with 17 bases between them. The CDR3 has 13 residues. The germline V gene has CDR1 SGHNT and CDR2 YENEEA.

V is TRBV7-9 and J is TRBJ1-2; 10 bases map to TRBD1. CDR1 and CDR2 (germline): SEHNR, FQNEAQ (reference sequence). V lost 8 bases and J lost 6; bases outside the gene matches: 15. The CDR3 contains 16 residues. CDR3 bases: TGTGCCAGCGCCTCGGGACAGGGGACCTCCGGTGATGGCTACACCTTC. It is translated as CASASGQGTSGDGYTF.

This chain joins TRBV11-3 and TRBJ1-4, with D possibly matching TRBD1 (6 bases). The germline gives CDR1 SGHNT, CDR2 YENEEA. Trimming took off 1 base at V and 6 bases at J, with 12 bases between the two ends. CDR3 length equals 15 residues. The CDR3 DNA sequence: TGTGCCAGCAGCTTAGTGGGATGGGGGCATGAAAAACTGTTTTTT. As protein: CASSLVGWGHEKLFF.

The J gene is TRBJ1-1, the V gene TRBV7-2, with D possibly matching TRBD1 (5 bases). Per the germline V gene, CDR1 is SGHTA and CDR2 is FQGNSA. The V and J ends lost 3 bases and 8 bases respectively, with 13 bases between them. The CDR3 has 13 residues. Here the CDR3 reads CASSFDGSGEAFF. The CDR3 region has the DNA TGTGCCAGCAGCTTCGACGGGTCAGGGGAAGCTTTCTTT.

This sequence joins TRBV27 and TRBJ1-2; possible D gene TRBD1, 5 bases. The germline V and J ends were trimmed by 3 bases and 7 bases, with 15 bases remaining between them. From germline, CDR1 is MNHEY and CDR2 SMNVEV (reference sequence). The CDR3 runs 14 residues. CDR3 region: CASSLVGQGSGYTF. DNA of the CDR3: TGTGCCAGCAGTTTGGTAGGCCAGGGCAGTGGCTACACCTTC.

The chain carries TRBV19 and TRBJ1-6; no clear D. CDR3 length: 12 residues. Per germline, CDR1 LNHDA and CDR2 SQIVND (reference sequence). With 5 bases removed from V and 10 bases from J, the gap between germline ends came to 9 bases. In DNA form, the CDR3 reads TGTGCCAGTAGTTTGATCGGGTCACCCCTCCACTTT. It yields the protein CASSLIGSPLHF.

V is TRBV19 and J is TRBJ2-3, with a tentative D call TRBD2 (6 bases). V was pared by 6 bases and J by 5 bases, with 24 bases between. Germline assignment: CDR1 LNHDA and CDR2 SQIVND (reference sequence). The CDR3 consists of 17 residues. The DNA of the CDR3 is TGTGCCAGTAGCCCGGTGACAGCGACCCCGGGGGAAGATACGCAGTATTTT. It specifies CASSPVTATPGEDTQYF.

The chain employs TRBV6-6 and TRBJ1-4; TRBD1 aligns across 7 bases. V dropped 6 bases and J dropped 8; count of bases not matched to a gene: 15. The CDR3 runs to 16 residues. Germline values: CDR1 MNHNY, CDR2 SVGAGI (reference sequence). The CDR3 DNA reads TGTGCCAGCAGCCACGCCCCGAAAAAACAGGGGGAAAAACTGTTTTTT. This codes for CASSHAPKKQGEKLFF.

This chain connects TRBV7-2 to TRBJ2-3; TRBD2 matches at 14 bases. This CDR3 spans 16 amino acids. V shed 5 bases, J shed 3 bases, and the junction held 4 bases outside the gene matches. Germline CDR1 reads SGHTA; CDR2 reads FQGNSA. The chain's CDR3 is CASSLTSGGVTDTQYF. CDR3 nucleotides: TGTGCCAGCAGCCTGACTAGCGGGGGGGTTACAGATACGCAGTATTTT. Together with reference TRBV7-2 and TRBJ2-3, the CDR3 gives the full variable domain: GAGVSQSPSNKVTEKGKDVELRCDPISGHTALYWYRQSLGQGLEFLIYFQGNSAPDKSGLPSDRFSAERTGGSVSTLTIQRTQQEDSAVYLCASSLTSGGVTDTQYFGPGTRLTVL.